The 23 T cell receptor beta chains in this list originate from one sample, sequenced in a study of blood T cells in healthy people across ages. Primed by a sample-barcoded 5' primer and a J-beta primer mix, a second PCR proceeded for about 6 to 11 cycles. TCRdb passed the 5' RACE reads through MiXCR, listing each CDR3 protein once. Seen here are just under 550,000 distinct CDR3 sequences, less than 25% observed once, and the top ten hold around 10%. The sample was also linked to a second study, of T cells of mothers and their children.

Specimen: blood. Receptor source: a boy between 10 and 17 years old in good health.

This clonotype was recorded only once. This sequence joins TRBV28 and TRBJ2-5; TRBD1 matches 7 bases. The DNA end favors TRBJ2-7, so the J call may be wrong. CDR3 size: 14 residues. Per the germline V gene, CDR1 is MDHEN and CDR2 is SYDVKM. In DNA, the CDR3 is TGTGCCAGCAGTGCACGGGACAGCCCCTACGAGCAGTACTTC. Protein: CASSARDSPYEQYF.

This clonotype occurred a few times. The chain has TRBV7-9 and TRBJ2-7; 10 bases align to TRBD1. The J call is doubtful: the DNA matches TRBJ2-1 better. The CDR3 is made up of 17 amino acids. From germline, CDR1 is SEHNR and CDR2 FQNEAQ (reference sequence). CDR3 bases: TGTGCCAGCAGCAGAAACTTCGACAGGGGGCTGTACAATGAGCAGTTCTTC. This gives the protein CASSRNFDRGLYNEQFF.

This clonotype was observed a handful of times. The genes are TRBV10-3 and TRBJ2-5, with 10 positions matching TRBD2. Trimming at V came to 0 bases and at J to 4 bases, leaving 17 bases not matched to a gene. CDR1 is ENHRY, CDR2 SYGVKD, per germline. This CDR3 comprises 20 residues. The DNA for the CDR3 is TGTGCCATCAGTGAGTCCTTTGCCGGACTAGCGGAAAAGAGGGGAGAGACCCAGTACTTC. Amino acids: CAISESFAGLAEKRGETQYF.

This chain links TRBV28 with TRBJ2-5; 9 bases are a match to TRBD1. The CDR3 is 15 residues long. After removal of 3 bases from V and 6 bases from J, the junction contained 8 bases not matched to a gene. Germline V gives CDR1 MDHEN, CDR2 SYDVKM. The CDR3 reads CASSFGGTGMKTQYF. CDR3 DNA: TGTGCCAGCAGTTTCGGCGGGACAGGGATGAAGACCCAGTACTTC.

This chain uses TRBV12-3 or TRBV12-4 with TRBJ1-2, with TRBD1 identical over 11 bases. The V segment lost 6 bases and the J segment 5 bases; nucleotides outside the gene matches: 14. The CDR3 totals 17 residues. The CDR3 region is CASSSLRTGGLSYGYTF. The CDR3 nucleotides are TGTGCCAGCAGCTCCCTCAGGACAGGGGGCTTATCGTATGGCTACACCTTC.

This chain connects TRBV14 to TRBJ1-2, with TRBD1 identical over 10 bases. The CDR3 spans 15 residues. V lost 2 bases to trimming and J lost 6 bases; unmatched junction nucleotides: 6. The germline gives CDR1 SGHDN, CDR2 FVKESK. CDR3 residues: CASSQNRDRGDGYTF. In DNA, the CDR3 is TGTGCCAGCAGCCAAAACCGGGACAGGGGCGATGGCTACACCTTC.

The chain uses TRBV20-1 and TRBJ1-1, with D possibly TRBD1 on 5 matching bases. The germline gives CDR1 DFQATT, CDR2 SNEGSKA (reference sequence). Deletions cut 3 bases from V and 1 base from J, with 12 bases between. The CDR3 length is 14 residues. The CDR3 DNA is TGCAGTGCTAGCCCCGGGACGGGGAACACTGAAGCTTTCTTT. The encoded protein is CSASPGTGNTEAFF.

In this sample, this clonotype turned up a few times. The V gene is TRBV18, the J gene TRBJ1-1; 7 nucleotides agree with TRBD1. Germline loops: CDR1 KGHSH, CDR2 LQKENI. The CDR3 has 16 amino acids. Germline trimming cut 5 bases from V and 4 bases from J; bases unmatched to any gene: 13. Written as DNA, the CDR3 is TGTGCCAGCTCAGGACCTGACAGGGCTCAGGGCACTGAAGCTTTCTTT. This translates into CASSGPDRAQGTEAFF.

This clonotype was observed a few times. CDR3 residues: CASRIDRGATEAFF. CDR3 sequence (DNA): TGTGCCAGCAGGATAGACAGGGGTGCCACTGAAGCTTTCTTT. This chain uses TRBV6-5 with TRBJ1-1, with TRBD1 identical over 8 bases. The CDR3 is made up of 14 amino acids. Germline V gene lookup returns CDR1 MNHEY and CDR2 SVGAGI. V shed 6 bases, J shed 4 bases, and the junction held 7 bases outside the gene matches.

V and J are TRBV2 and TRBJ2-5; TRBD1 is a possible D gene (5 bases). V lost 1 base, J lost 5 bases, and 14 bases lay in between. From germline, CDR1 is SNHLY and CDR2 FYNNEI. The CDR3 spans 15 residues. The CDR3, as DNA: TGTGCCAGCAGTGAAGTGGGGCCCGGTTTGGAGACCCAGTACTTC. It specifies CASSEVGPGLETQYF.

Many counts were recorded for this clonotype. V is TRBV28 and J is TRBJ2-4, with TRBD1 matching 9 bases. The CDR3 has 15 amino acids. V shed 2 bases, J shed 3 bases, and the junction held 2 bases outside the gene matches. Germline CDR1 reads MDHEN; CDR2 reads SYDVKM. CDR3 bases: TGTGCCAGCAGTTTAGGGGGACAGGGCAAAAACATTCAGTACTTC. This encodes CASSLGGQGKNIQYF. Full variable domain (rest looked up from reference TRBV28 and TRBJ2-4): DVKVTQSSRYLVKRTGEKVFLECVQDMDHENMFWYRQDPGLGLRLIYFSYDVKMKEKGDIPEGYSVSREKKERFSLILESASTNQTSMYLCASSLGGQGKNIQYFGAGTRLSVL.

This sequence joins TRBV9 and TRBJ2-1; D not resolved. The ends were cut back, 7 bases at V and 8 bases at J, with 10 bases in the middle. Germline loops: CDR1 SGDLS, CDR2 YYNGEE. This CDR3 contains 11 residues. The CDR3 sequence: CASARDDEQFF. The CDR3 bases are TGTGCCAGCGCCCGAGACGATGAGCAGTTCTTC.

Ten or more counts support this clonotype. The CDR3: CASSVRRQANEQFF. DNA for the CDR3: TGTGCCAGCAGCGTCCGTCGACAGGCGAATGAGCAGTTCTTC. V usage is TRBV27 and J usage is TRBJ2-1, with TRBD1 as a possible D gene (6 bases). V dropped 6 bases and J dropped 7 bases, with 16 bases sitting between them. This CDR3 region has 14 residues. Germline lookup yields CDR1 MNHEY and CDR2 SMNVEV (reference sequence).

The chain couples TRBV5-1 to TRBJ1-1, with 10 positions matching TRBD1. The V gene's germline CDR1 is SGHRS and CDR2 YFSETQ. The V and J ends lost 4 bases and 0 bases, in that order; junction bases with no gene match: 12. The length of the CDR3 is 18 residues. The CDR3 protein is CASSLGGTGEGMNTEAFF. CDR3 sequence (DNA): TGCGCCAGCAGCCTTGGCGGGACAGGGGAGGGGATGAACACTGAAGCTTTCTTT.

This chain links TRBV5-6 with TRBJ2-1; D gene uncertain. The V end was cut by 1 base, the J end by 5 bases, with 4 bases between. The CDR3 is made up of 12 amino acids. CDR1 is SGHDT, CDR2 YYEEEE, per germline. The CDR3 bases are TGTGCCAGCAGCTTGATCGACAATGAGCAGTTCTTC. As protein: CASSLIDNEQFF.

V usage is TRBV3-1 and J usage is TRBJ2-1; D is unclear. The CDR3 runs to 12 residues. Trimming removed 3 bases from V and 8 bases from J, with 8 bases in between. Germline V gives CDR1 LGHDT, CDR2 YNNKEL (reference sequence). The CDR3 DNA follows: TGTGCCAGCAGCCATTTCTTGGATGAGCAGTTCTTC. Translating it yields CASSHFLDEQFF.

This clonotype came up a few times. The missing conserved phenylalanine or tryptophan at the end of this CDR3 makes a read error likely. The J gene is TRBJ1-2, the V gene TRBV6-1, with D unresolved. V was pared by 1 base and J by 4 bases, with 13 bases between. The length of the CDR3 is 15 residues. The germline gives CDR1 MNHNS, CDR2 SASEGT. The CDR3 reads CASSEGPDYSYGYTL. CDR3 nucleotide sequence: TGTGCCAGCAGTGAAGGCCCGGACTACAGCTATGGCTACACCCTC.

The genes are TRBV6-2 or TRBV6-3 and TRBJ2-7; unclear D gene. The germline CDR1 and CDR2 sequences are MNHEY and SVGEGT. V was clipped by 0 bases and J by 6 bases, with 12 bases between them. This CDR3 is built from 14 residues. CDR3 sequence reads: CASSYSRTSTEQYF. In nucleotides, the CDR3 is TGTGCCAGCAGTTACTCTCGCACGTCCACCGAGCAGTACTTC.

This clonotype was detected only a few times. V usage is TRBV29-1 and J usage is TRBJ2-5, with 12 bases aligning to TRBD1. With the DNA end fitting TRBJ2-1 better, the J assignment may be wrong. Germline V gene lookup returns CDR1 SQVTM and CDR2 ANQGSEA. The CDR3 is 14 amino acids. The CDR3 region is CSVGQGAPGNEQFF. The CDR3 DNA reads as TGCAGCGTGGGACAGGGGGCGCCGGGGAATGAGCAGTTCTTC.

V and J are TRBV19 and TRBJ2-5; TRBD1 or TRBD2 may be the D gene (5 bases each). The J call may not be correct, given that the DNA end is closer to TRBJ2-7. Germline values: CDR1 LNHDA, CDR2 SQIVND (reference sequence). The length of the CDR3 is 15 residues. In DNA form, the CDR3 reads TGTGCCAGTAGTGTAACCGGGACGGACTCCTACGAGCAGTACTTC. Translated, it gives CASSVTGTDSYEQYF.

This sequence joins TRBV5-4 and TRBJ1-3; the match to TRBD1 covers 7 bases. Germline CDR1 SGHNT, CDR2 YYREEE (reference sequence). The trim removed 4 bases at V and 2 bases at J, leaving 9 bases unmatched. The CDR3 is made up of 16 amino acids. The CDR3 bases are TGTGCCAGCAGCGGAAGGGGGACAGCCCCTGGAAACACCATATATTTT. The encoded protein is CASSGRGTAPGNTIYF.

In this sample, this clonotype turned up many times. This chain links TRBV7-2 with TRBJ2-5; D is uncertain. The CDR3 has 14 amino acids. The ends were cut back, 1 base at V and 0 bases at J, with 6 bases in the middle. Looked up from germline, CDR1 is SGHTA and CDR2 is FQGNSA. DNA of the CDR3: TGTGCCAGCAGCTTAGGTTGGAACCAAGAGACCCAGTACTTC. Protein sequence: CASSLGWNQETQYF.

This clonotype was counted a few times. The V gene is TRBV7-8, the J gene TRBJ2-7; 12 positions match TRBD2. Germline-derived CDR1 and CDR2 are SGHVS and FQNEAQ. V shed 4 bases and J 4 bases; nucleotides not matched to a gene: 8. The CDR3 length is 16 residues. The CDR3 protein is CASSSTSGSIYYEQYF. The CDR3 DNA sequence: TGTGCCAGCAGCTCGACTAGCGGGAGCATATATTACGAGCAGTACTTC.